These 6 T cell receptor beta chains share one sample of origin, sequenced in a study of cytomegalovirus exposure and HLA in healthy donors. This PCR relied on a set of 60 Vbeta primers and 13 Jbeta primers. Produced via immunoSEQ multiplex PCR; TCRdb's table is partial and in-frame only. The table lists about 140,000 clones, with 0.8% to 1% in the top ten. Sequences were obtained from PBMCs. The source is a male donor in good health and CMV-seronegative.

The chain uses TRBV5-4 and TRBJ1-1, with D possibly TRBD1 on 6 matching bases. This CDR3 region has 18 residues. V lost 1 base, J lost 0 bases, and 19 bases lay in between. Germline CDR1 reads SGHNT; CDR2 reads YYREEE (reference sequence). The DNA of the CDR3 is TGTGCCAGCAGCTTGTGGGGTTCGACAGGCCGATTGAACACTGAAGCTTTCTTT. Protein product: CASSLWGSTGRLNTEAFF.

The rearrangement uses TRBV19 and TRBJ2-7, with TRBD1 matching 9 bases. Trimming at V came to 9 bases and at J to 1 base, leaving 7 bases not matched to a gene. This CDR3 contains 14 residues. The V gene's germline CDR1 is LNHDA and CDR2 SQIVND (reference sequence). CDR3 region: CASDPGTGSYEQYF. CDR3 in DNA: TGTGCCAGCGATCCCGGGACAGGGTCCTACGAGCAGTACTTC. The full variable domain, rest sourced from reference TRBV19 and TRBJ2-7, is DGGITQSPKYLFRKEGQNVTLSCEQNLNHDAMYWYRQDPGQGLRLIYYSQIVNDFQKGDIAEGYSVSREKKESFPLTVTSAQKNPTAFYLCASDPGTGSYEQYFGPGTRLTVT.

J is TRBJ1-5 and V is TRBV28; 8 bases map to TRBD1. Trimming took 4 bases from V and 6 from J; bases not matched to a gene: 11. CDR3 length equals 16 residues. From germline, CDR1 is MDHEN and CDR2 SYDVKM. The CDR3 reads CASSSTTGVGGQPQHF. The CDR3, as DNA: TGTGCCAGCAGTTCAACGACAGGGGTAGGTGGTCAGCCCCAGCATTTT. The entire variable domain, with the rest obtained from reference TRBV28 and TRBJ1-5, is as follows: DVKVTQSSRYLVKRTGEKVFLECVQDMDHENMFWYRQDPGLGLRLIYFSYDVKMKEKGDIPEGYSVSREKKERFSLILESASTNQTSMYLCASSSTTGVGGQPQHFGDGTRLSIL.

This chain uses TRBV6-5 with TRBJ1-5, with D maybe TRBD1 (6 bases). Per the germline V gene, CDR1 is MNHEY and CDR2 is SVGAGI. This CDR3 has 15 amino acids. V lost 6 bases to trimming and J lost 0 bases, with 12 bases between them. In nucleotides, the CDR3 is TGTGCCAGCAGGCTTACAGGGAATAGCAATCAGCCCCAGCATTTT. It yields the protein CASRLTGNSNQPQHF.

J is TRBJ2-1 and V is TRBV7-3; possibly TRBD2 for D (5 bases). Trimming removed 6 bases from V and 0 bases from J, with 12 bases in between. From germline, CDR1 is SGHTA and CDR2 FQGTGA. The CDR3 is 15 residues long. In DNA, the CDR3 is TGTGCCAGCAGTTCCCATCGGGGCTCCTACAATGAGCAGTTCTTC. Amino acids: CASSSHRGSYNEQFF. The complete variable domain, with remaining parts taken from reference TRBV7-3 and TRBJ2-1, reads GAGVSQTPSNKVTEKGKYVELRCDPISGHTALYWYRQSLGQGPEFLIYFQGTGAADDSGLPNDRFFAVRPEGSVSTLKIQRTERGDSAVYLCASSSHRGSYNEQFFGPGTRLTVL.

The CDR3 nucleotides read TGTGCCAGTAGTCGCAGCGGGAGGGCTGACGAGCAGTACTTC. It translates to CASSRSGRADEQYF. The V and J genes are TRBV19 and TRBJ2-7; TRBD2 matches 10 bases. V lost 5 bases and J lost 5; bases outside the gene matches: 6. Germline V CDR1 and CDR2: LNHDA, SQIVND (reference sequence). The CDR3 sequence is 14 residues long.